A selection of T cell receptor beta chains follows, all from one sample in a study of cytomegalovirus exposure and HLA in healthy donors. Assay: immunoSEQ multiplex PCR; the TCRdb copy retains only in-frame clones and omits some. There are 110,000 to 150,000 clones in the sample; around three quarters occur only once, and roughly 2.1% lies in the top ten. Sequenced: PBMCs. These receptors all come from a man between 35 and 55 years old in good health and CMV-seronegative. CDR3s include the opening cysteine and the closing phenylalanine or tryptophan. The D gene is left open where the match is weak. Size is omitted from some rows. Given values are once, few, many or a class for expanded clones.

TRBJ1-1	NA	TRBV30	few	CAWSPGQNTEAFF	TGTGCCTGGAGCCCCGGACAGAACACTGAAGCTTTCTTT
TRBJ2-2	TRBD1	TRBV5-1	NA	CASSFRDRVPTNTGELFF	TGCGCCAGCAGCTTCCGGGACAGGGTGCCAACGAACACCGGGGAGCTGTTTTTT
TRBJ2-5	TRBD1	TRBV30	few	CAWSEERQGAETQYF	TGTGCCTGGAGTGAAGAACGACAGGGTGCGGAGACCCAGTACTTC
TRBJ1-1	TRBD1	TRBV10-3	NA	CAITERQGQTEAFF	TGTGCCATCACCGAGCGACAGGGGCAGACTGAAGCTTTCTTT
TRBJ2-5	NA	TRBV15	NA	CATSRGQAQETQYF	TGTGCCACCAGCAGAGGACAGGCTCAAGAGACCCAGTACTTC
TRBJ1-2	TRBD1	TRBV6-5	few	CASSRGTRGYGYTF	TGTGCCAGCAGCAGGGGGACCAGGGGCTATGGCTACACCTTC
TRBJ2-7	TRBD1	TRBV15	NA	CATRQDRGVSYEQYF	TGTGCCACCAGACAGGACAGGGGAGTCTCCTACGAGCAGTACTTC
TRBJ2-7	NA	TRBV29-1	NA	CSGRLVGGYEQYF	TGCAGCGGGAGGCTGGTAGGAGGATACGAGCAGTACTTC
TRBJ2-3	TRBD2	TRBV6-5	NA	CASSYSSGRAGDTQYF	TGTGCCAGCAGTTACTCGAGTGGGAGGGCCGGGGATACGCAGTATTTT
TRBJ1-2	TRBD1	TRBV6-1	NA	CASSELAGGYYGYTF	TGTGCCAGCAGTGAATTGGCAGGGGGCTACTATGGCTACACCTTC
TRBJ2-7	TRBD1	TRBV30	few	CAWPKGTGVCYEQYF	TGTGCCTGGCCCAAGGGGACAGGGGTTTGCTACGAGCAGTACTTC
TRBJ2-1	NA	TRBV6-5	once	CASSWSGLVINEQFF	TGTGCCAGCAGTTGGAGTGGGTTGGTAATAAATGAGCAGTTCTTC
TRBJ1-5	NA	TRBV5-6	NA	CASSLGGGNQPQHF	TGTGCCAGCAGCCTGGGTGGGGGGAATCAGCCCCAGCATTTT
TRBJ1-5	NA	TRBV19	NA	CASSTRPDRDQPQHF	TGTGCCAGTAGTACCCGCCCGGACAGAGATCAGCCCCAGCATTTT
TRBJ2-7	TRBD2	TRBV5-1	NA	CASRGNGLATYEQYF	TGCGCCAGCAGGGGGAACGGACTAGCAACCTACGAGCAGTACTTC
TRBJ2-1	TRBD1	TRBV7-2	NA	CASSGQGSSYNEQFF	TGTGCCAGCAGCGGACAGGGGAGCTCCTACAATGAGCAGTTCTTC
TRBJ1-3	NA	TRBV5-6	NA	CASSRHLWGRGNTIYF	TGTGCCAGCAGCCGGCATCTTTGGGGGCGAGGAAACACCATATATTTT
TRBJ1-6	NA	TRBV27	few	CASPTSDTAYNSPLHF	TGTGCCAGCCCTACCTCGGACACCGCCTATAATTCACCCCTCCACTTT
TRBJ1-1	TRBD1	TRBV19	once	CASSRDRGRPVPAFF	TGTGCCAGTAGTAGGGACAGGGGGCGCCCCGTTCCGGCTTTCTTT
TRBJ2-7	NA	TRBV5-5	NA	CASSLALTTVPEQYF	TGTGCCAGCAGCTTGGCGTTGACTACGGTACCCGAGCAGTACTTC
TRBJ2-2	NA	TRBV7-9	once	CASSLVWPNTGELFF	TGTGCCAGCAGCTTAGTTTGGCCGAACACCGGGGAGCTGTTTTTT
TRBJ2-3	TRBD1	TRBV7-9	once	CASSSHRGVTDTQYF	TGTGCCAGCAGCTCTCACAGGGGAGTCACAGATACGCAGTATTTT
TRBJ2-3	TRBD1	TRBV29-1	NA	CSVLKTGSDTQYF	TGCAGCGTTCTTAAGACAGGGTCGGATACGCAGTATTTT
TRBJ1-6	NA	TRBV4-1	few	CASSQDRPGNSPLHF	TGCGCCAGCAGCCAAGATCGTCCGGGGAATTCACCCCTCCACTTT
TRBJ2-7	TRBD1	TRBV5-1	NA	CASSLGQGVNEQYF	TGCGCCAGCAGCTTGGGACAGGGGGTAAACGAGCAGTACTTC
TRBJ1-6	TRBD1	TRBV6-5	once	CASSYYSGQGNSPLNF	TGTGCCAGCAGTTACTACTCGGGACAGGGAAATTCACCCCTCAACTTT
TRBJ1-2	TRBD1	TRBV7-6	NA	CASSNYGQAGYTF	TGTGCCAGCAGCAACTACGGACAGGCTGGCTACACCTTC
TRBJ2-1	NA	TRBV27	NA	CASSPWGHYNEQFF	TGTGCCAGCAGTCCTTGGGGGCACTACAATGAGCAGTTCTTC
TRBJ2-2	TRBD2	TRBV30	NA	CASSGVNTGELFF	TGTGCCTCTAGCGGGGTGAACACCGGGGAGCTGTTTTTT
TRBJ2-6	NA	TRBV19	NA	CASSIGGPGANVLTF	TGTGCCAGTAGTATAGGAGGTCCTGGGGCCAACGTCCTGACTTTC
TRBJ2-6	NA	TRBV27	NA	CASSFLFVRGVAGANVLTF	TGTGCCAGCAGTTTTCTGTTCGTCAGGGGGGTCGCTGGGGCCAACGTCCTGACTTTC
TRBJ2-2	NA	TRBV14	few	CASSQDAGAVNTGELFF	TGTGCCAGCAGCCAAGATGCGGGGGCGGTGAACACCGGGGAGCTGTTTTTT
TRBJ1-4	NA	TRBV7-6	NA	CASSFSTGGAEKLFF	TGTGCCAGCAGCTTCTCGACGGGGGGTGCTGAAAAACTGTTTTTT
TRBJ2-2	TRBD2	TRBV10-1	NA	CASTPGLAGGGELFF	TGCGCCAGCACGCCGGGACTAGCGGGAGGCGGGGAGCTGTTTTTT
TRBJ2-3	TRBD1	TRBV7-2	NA	CASRDRGTDTQYF	TGTGCCAGCAGAGACAGGGGTACAGATACGCAGTATTTT
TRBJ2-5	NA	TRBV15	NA	CATSRDLTQETQYF	TGTGCCACCAGCAGAGATTTAACACAAGAGACCCAGTACTTC
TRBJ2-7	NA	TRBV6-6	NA	CATGSYEQYF	TGTGCCACCGGTAGCTACGAGCAGTACTTC
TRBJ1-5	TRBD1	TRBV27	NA	CASSSGTGPGAQHF	TGTGCCAGCAGTTCCGGGACAGGGCCTGGGGCCCAGCATTTT
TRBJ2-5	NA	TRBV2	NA	CASSTQGSWETQYF	TGTGCCAGCAGTACACAGGGCTCTTGGGAGACCCAGTACTTC
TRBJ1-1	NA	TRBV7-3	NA	CASSVERNTEAFF	TGTGCCAGCAGCGTCGAGCGGAACACTGAAGCTTTCTTT
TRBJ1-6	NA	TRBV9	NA	CASSVAVGSSPLHF	TGTGCCAGCAGCGTAGCTGTGGGCTCTTCACCCCTCCACTTT
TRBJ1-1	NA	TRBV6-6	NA	CASSTRTDHTEAFF	TGTGCCAGCAGCACGAGGACAGATCACACTGAAGCTTTCTTT
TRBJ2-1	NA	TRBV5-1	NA	CASRITSSYNEQFF	TGCGCCAGCCGTATCACGAGCTCCTACAATGAGCAGTTCTTC
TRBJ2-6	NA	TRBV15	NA	CATSRDYQDSGANVLTF	TGTGCCACCAGCAGAGATTATCAGGACTCTGGGGCCAACGTCCTGACTTTC
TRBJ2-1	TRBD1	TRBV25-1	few	CASSGLPGQFNEQFF	TGTGCCAGCAGTGGGCTACCGGGACAGTTCAATGAGCAGTTCTTC
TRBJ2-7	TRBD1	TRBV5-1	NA	CASSGGSTGYEHYF	TGCGCCAGCAGCGGAGGATCGACAGGGTACGAGCATTACTTC
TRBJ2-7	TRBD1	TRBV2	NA	CASSEQGAQTPYEQYF	TGTGCCAGCAGTGAACAGGGGGCTCAAACGCCCTACGAGCAGTACTTC
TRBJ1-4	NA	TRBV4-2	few	CASSQVSGAGEKLFF	TGTGCCAGCAGCCAAGTTTCAGGGGCGGGTGAAAAACTGTTTTTT